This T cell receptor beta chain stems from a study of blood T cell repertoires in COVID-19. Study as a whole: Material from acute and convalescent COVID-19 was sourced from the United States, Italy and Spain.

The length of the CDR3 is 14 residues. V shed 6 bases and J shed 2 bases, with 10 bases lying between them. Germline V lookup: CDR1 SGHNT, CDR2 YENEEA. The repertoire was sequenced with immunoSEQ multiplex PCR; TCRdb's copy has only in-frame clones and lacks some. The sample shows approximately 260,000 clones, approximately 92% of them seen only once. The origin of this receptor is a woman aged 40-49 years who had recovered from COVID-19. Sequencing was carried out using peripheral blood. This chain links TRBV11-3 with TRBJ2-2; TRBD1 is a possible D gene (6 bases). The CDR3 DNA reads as TGTGCCAGCAGTAGGACAGTTAACACCGGGGAGCTGTTTTTT. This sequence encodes CASSRTVNTGELFF. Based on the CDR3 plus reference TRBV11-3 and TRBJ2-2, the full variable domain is EAGVVQSPRYKIIEKKQPVAFWCNPISGHNTLYWYLQNLGQGPELLIRYENEEAVDDSQLPKDRFSAERLKGVDSTLKIQPAELGDSAVYLCASSRTVNTGELFFGEGSRLTVL.